The clone carrying this T cell receptor beta chain was observed a handful of times. This sample is part of a study of identical twins. The CDR3 has 13 amino acids. V lost 4 bases and J 0 bases, leaving 4 bases between the germline ends. Germline CDR1 reads MNHEY; CDR2 reads SVGAGI. A universal primer site arose from template switching, and cDNA bore unique molecular identifiers. MiXCR, applied by TCRdb to the 5' RACE reads, yields one record per CDR3 protein. The table lists under 300,000 distinct CDR3 sequences, about 8% of them singletons. A further study also used this sample, focusing on yellow fever vaccine responses in identical twins.

Input material: CD8+ T cells sorted from blood. The chain has TRBV6-5 and TRBJ2-1; D call uncertain. This receptor was obtained from a woman between 18 and 29 years old in good health. The CDR3 reads CASSWSSYNEQFF. The CDR3 DNA sequence: TGTGCCAGCAGTTGGAGCTCCTACAATGAGCAGTTCTTC.